One sample yielded the 21 T cell receptor beta chains listed below, sequenced in a study of blood T cells in healthy people across ages (dated by TCRdb to the mid-2010s). Library construction relied on 5' RACE. The sample was run on an Illumina HiSeq 2500. A second PCR of 7 to 11 cycles was run with a J-beta primer mix and a sample-barcoded 5' primer. Using fastp at Q25 and MiXCR, TCRdb reprocessed the public reads and kept productive beta chains. Under each unique CDR3 protein, matching rows form one entry showing the most common genes and DNA. For this sample the table gives approximately 580,000 distinct CDR3 sequences, of which 20% to 30% were detected only once. Roughly 9.4% of the sample belongs to the ten largest clones. The same specimen was also included in a second study, on T cells of mothers and their children.

The material sequenced was blood. These receptors were taken from a boy aged 5-17 years in good health.

The chain joins TRBV6-2 or TRBV6-3 to TRBJ2-1; 7 nucleotides line up with TRBD1. J lost 0 bases, V lost 6 bases, and 5 bases had no gene match. This CDR3 is built from 15 residues. The V gene's germline CDR1 is MNHEY and CDR2 SVGEGT. The CDR3 DNA reads as TGTGCCAGCAGGCAAGGGGGCTTCTCCTACAATGAGCAGTTCTTC. It yields the protein CASRQGGFSYNEQFF.

This clonotype was detected many times. The V call is TRBV13, the J call TRBJ2-5, with 7 nucleotides matching TRBD2. This CDR3 has 14 residues. The germline V gene has CDR1 PRHDT and CDR2 FYEKMQ (reference sequence). The ends lost 5 bases at V and 5 bases at J; junction bases unmatched: 8. CDR3 amino acids: CASSPPGGGETQYF. CDR3 nucleotide sequence: TGTGCCAGCAGCCCTCCGGGGGGAGGCGAGACCCAGTACTTC.

The chain couples TRBV28 to TRBJ2-7; 9 bases match TRBD2. The trim removed 6 bases at V and 2 bases at J, leaving 8 bases unmatched. The CDR3 has 15 residues. The germline V gene has CDR1 MDHEN and CDR2 SYDVKM. The CDR3: CASSYLAGAPYEQYF. CDR3 coding DNA: TGTGCCAGCAGCTACTTAGCGGGGGCACCCTACGAGCAGTACTTC.

This sequence joins TRBV3-1 and TRBJ2-5, with 10 positions matching TRBD2. Germline V gene lookup returns CDR1 LGHDT and CDR2 YNNKEL (reference sequence). The CDR3 spans 14 residues. V lost 5 bases to trimming and J lost 4 bases; unmatched junction nucleotides: 4. The CDR3 loop is CASSTLAGVETQYF. As DNA, the CDR3 is TGTGCCAGCAGCACCCTAGCGGGAGTAGAGACCCAGTACTTC.

CDR3 protein: CASSQDWDRSLYGYTF. CDR3 coding DNA: TGTGCCAGCAGCCAAGACTGGGACAGGAGCCTTTATGGCTACACCTTC. The chain carries TRBV3-1 and TRBJ1-2; 8 nucleotides match TRBD1. Germline V gene lookup returns CDR1 LGHDT and CDR2 YNNKEL (reference sequence). Trimming took 0 bases from V and 5 from J; bases not matched to a gene: 8. The CDR3 has 16 amino acids.

CDR3 in amino acids: CASSQVGRKPNTEAFF. CDR3 DNA: TGCGCCAGCAGCCAGGTTGGGCGGAAACCTAACACTGAAGCTTTCTTT. The rearrangement uses TRBV4-3 and TRBJ1-1; no clear D gene. Looked up from germline, CDR1 is LGHNA and CDR2 is YSLEER. This CDR3 spans 16 amino acids. Trimming shortened V by 3 bases and J by 2 bases, and 16 bases separated the two germline ends.

This clonotype was counted a few times. The chain uses TRBV20-1 and TRBJ2-1, with 11 bases aligning to TRBD2. J gave up 9 bases and V 3 bases, and 10 bases lay outside the gene matches. Germline V gene sequence: CDR1 DFQATT, CDR2 SNEGSKA (reference sequence). This CDR3 has 15 residues. Here the CDR3 reads CSASRLAGPRGEQFF. The CDR3 DNA reads as TGCAGTGCTAGCCGACTAGCGGGACCCCGGGGTGAGCAGTTCTTC.

The gene calls are TRBV20-1 and TRBJ2-6; D gene ambiguous. The CDR3 covers 19 residues. Trimming stripped 1 base from V and 0 bases from J, with 19 bases between. Germline CDR1 reads DFQATT; CDR2 reads SNEGSKA (reference sequence). CDR3: CSARVPGPRMRSGANVLTF. The CDR3 region has the DNA TGCAGTGCTAGAGTTCCAGGCCCCCGAATGCGCTCTGGGGCCAACGTCCTGACTTTC.

This clonotype was seen only a few times. V usage is TRBV13 and J usage is TRBJ2-7; no definite D call. Per germline, CDR1 PRHDT and CDR2 FYEKMQ (reference sequence). The germline V and J ends were trimmed by 2 bases and 0 bases, with 8 bases remaining between them. The CDR3 runs 14 residues. This chain's CDR3 is CASSLNGLSYEQYF. CDR3 sequence (DNA): TGTGCCAGCAGCTTAAACGGGCTCTCCTACGAGCAGTACTTC.

The genes are TRBV4-1 and TRBJ2-5; D gene unclear. CDR3 length equals 15 residues. Germline CDR1 and CDR2: MGHRA and YSYEKL. The germline V and J ends were trimmed by 2 bases and 1 base, with 11 bases remaining between them. CDR3 in DNA: TGCGCCAGCAGCCAACCGGGCTCAACCCAAGAGACCCAGTACTTC. Amino acid sequence: CASSQPGSTQETQYF.

This clonotype was detected ten times or more. The rearrangement joins TRBV20-1 to TRBJ2-7, with 7 bases that match TRBD1. V was clipped by 6 bases and J by 7 bases; unmatched bases: 6. CDR1 is DFQATT, CDR2 SNEGSKA, per germline (reference sequence). The CDR3 length is 11 residues. In nucleotides, the CDR3 is TGCAGTGCCAGACAGGGCGGGGAGCAGTACTTC. This gives the protein CSARQGGEQYF.

V is TRBV28 and J is TRBJ1-1; a weak D match, TRBD1 (5 bases). The V end was cut by 6 bases, the J end by 6 bases, with 14 bases between. This CDR3 is 13 amino acids long. Per the germline V gene, CDR1 is MDHEN and CDR2 is SYDVKM. The CDR3 DNA sequence: TGTGCCAGCAGCTGGGGGGTCCCGGCTGAAGCTTTCTTT. Protein: CASSWGVPAEAFF.

The rearrangement links TRBV19 to TRBJ2-3, with 13 bases lining up with TRBD2. The CDR3 length is 16 residues. Germline lookup yields CDR1 LNHDA and CDR2 SQIVND (reference sequence). With V trimmed by 4 bases and J by 4 bases, 5 bases remained unmatched. DNA for the CDR3: TGTGCCAGTAGTACTCGGACTAGCGGGAGTCCAGATACGCAGTATTTT. Translation: CASSTRTSGSPDTQYF.

As concerns this clonotype: One end of the junction varies from germline; a read error may be responsible. The rearrangement uses TRBV20-1 and TRBJ2-2; TRBD2 is a possible D gene (6 bases). CDR1 DFQATT and CDR2 SNEGSKA come from the germline V gene (reference sequence). The CDR3 runs to 14 residues. The CDR3 nucleotides read TGCAGCGCCCTGGAGGGGCTGAACACCGGGGAGCTATTTTTT. Its protein is CSALEGLNTGELFF.

V gene TRBV4-2 combines with J gene TRBJ2-1; 12 nucleotides agree with TRBD2. V was clipped by 4 bases and J by 9 bases; unmatched bases: 10. The CDR3 is 16 amino acids. Germline V lookup: CDR1 LGHNA, CDR2 YNFKEQ. In DNA, the CDR3 is TGTGCCAGCAGCCCATTACTAGCGGGAGGAGGAGGTGAGCAGTTCTTC. It yields the protein CASSPLLAGGGGEQFF.

The chain carries TRBV29-1 and TRBJ1-1; D gene unclear. Trimming shortened V by 5 bases and J by 1 base, and 8 bases separated the two germline ends. The length of the CDR3 is 12 residues. Germline assignment: CDR1 SQVTM and CDR2 ANQGSEA. The CDR3 is CSVFGWNTEAFF. CDR3 in DNA: TGCAGCGTTTTTGGTTGGAACACTGAAGCTTTCTTT.

The rearrangement joins TRBV6-5 to TRBJ1-1; 7 nucleotides match TRBD1. Trimming took 6 bases from V and 5 from J; bases not matched to a gene: 9. CDR3 size: 14 residues. Germline values: CDR1 MNHEY, CDR2 SVGAGI. CDR3 sequence (DNA): TGTGCCAGCAGCCGCACAGGGGTCTATACTGAAGCTTTCTTT. Its translation is CASSRTGVYTEAFF.

This clonotype has a handful of counts. The rearrangement links TRBV5-1 to TRBJ1-1, with TRBD1 matching over 7 bases. V shed 0 bases, J shed 5 bases, and the junction held 4 bases outside the gene matches. Germline-derived CDR1 and CDR2 are SGHRS and YFSETQ. The CDR3 runs to 14 residues. As DNA, the CDR3 is TGCGCCAGCAGCTTGGAGACAGGGAGAACTGAAGCTTTCTTT. As protein: CASSLETGRTEAFF.

This rearrangement joins TRBV5-1 to TRBJ2-5; no clear D. V lost 2 bases, J lost 5 bases, and 13 bases lay in between. The CDR3 is 14 amino acids. Per germline, CDR1 SGHRS and CDR2 YFSETQ. CDR3 sequence reads: CASSLALLGETQYF. CDR3 nucleotide sequence: TGCGCCAGCAGCTTAGCCCTTCTTGGGGAGACCCAGTACTTC.

This clonotype was counted a few times. This chain joins TRBV2 and TRBJ2-5; TRBD2 aligns across 8 bases. Trimming at V came to 4 bases and at J to 3 bases, leaving 1 base not matched to a gene. This CDR3 region has 13 residues. Germline V lookup: CDR1 SNHLY, CDR2 FYNNEI. This chain's CDR3 is CASSVRGEETQYF. The CDR3 nucleotides are TGTGCCAGCAGTGTGCGGGGGGAAGAGACCCAGTACTTC.

This clonotype was seen a handful of times. The chain carries TRBV28 and TRBJ1-2, with 7 positions matching TRBD1. V dropped 8 bases and J dropped 8; count of bases not matched to a gene: 5. The CDR3 runs to 11 residues. Germline loops: CDR1 MDHEN, CDR2 SYDVKM. CDR3 DNA: TGTGCCAGCTCGACAGGGCTGGGCTACACCTTC. It is translated as CASSTGLGYTF.